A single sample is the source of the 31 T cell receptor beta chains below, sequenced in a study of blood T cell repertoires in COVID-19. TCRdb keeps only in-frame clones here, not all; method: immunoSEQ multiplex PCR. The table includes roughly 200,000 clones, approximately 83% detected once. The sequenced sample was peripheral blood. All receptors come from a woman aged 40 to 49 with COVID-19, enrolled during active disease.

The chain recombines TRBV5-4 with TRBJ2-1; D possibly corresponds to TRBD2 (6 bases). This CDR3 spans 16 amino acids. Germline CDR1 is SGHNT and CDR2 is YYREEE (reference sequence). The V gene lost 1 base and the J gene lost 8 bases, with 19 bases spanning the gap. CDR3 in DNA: TGTGCCAGCAGCTTGAAGGCGGGGTTCAAAGGCCATGAGCAGTTCTTC. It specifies CASSLKAGFKGHEQFF.

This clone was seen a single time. The CDR3, as DNA: TGTGCCAGCAGTCTGGACAGTCATAATTCACCCCTCCACTTT. This encodes CASSLDSHNSPLHF. The chain joins TRBV11-1 to TRBJ1-6, with TRBD1 as a possible D gene (6 bases). The length of the CDR3 is 14 residues. The V gene's germline CDR1 is SGHAT and CDR2 FQDESV (reference sequence). The V gene lost 6 bases and the J gene lost 5 bases, with 11 bases spanning the gap.

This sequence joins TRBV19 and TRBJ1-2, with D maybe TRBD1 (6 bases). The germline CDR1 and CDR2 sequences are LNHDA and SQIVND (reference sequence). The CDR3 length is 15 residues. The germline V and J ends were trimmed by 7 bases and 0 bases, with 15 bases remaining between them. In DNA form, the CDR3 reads TGTGCCAGTATTCAGGGGACACCGACTAACTATGGCTACACCTTC. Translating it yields CASIQGTPTNYGYTF.

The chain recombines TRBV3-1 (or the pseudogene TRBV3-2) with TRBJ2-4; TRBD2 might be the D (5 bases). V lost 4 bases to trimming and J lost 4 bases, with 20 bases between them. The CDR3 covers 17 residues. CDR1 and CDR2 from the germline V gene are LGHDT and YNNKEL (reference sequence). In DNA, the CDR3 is TGTGCCAGCAGCCCTAAAGGGCCGGGGATGAAAAAAAACATTCAGTACTTC. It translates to CASSPKGPGMKKNIQYF.

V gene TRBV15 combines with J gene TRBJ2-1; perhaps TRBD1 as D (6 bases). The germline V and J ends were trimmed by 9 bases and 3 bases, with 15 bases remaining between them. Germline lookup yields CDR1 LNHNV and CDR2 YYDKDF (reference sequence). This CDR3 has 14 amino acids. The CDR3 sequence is CATHTGYSYNEQFF. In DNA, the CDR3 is TGTGCCACTCATACAGGGTACAGCTACAATGAGCAGTTCTTC.

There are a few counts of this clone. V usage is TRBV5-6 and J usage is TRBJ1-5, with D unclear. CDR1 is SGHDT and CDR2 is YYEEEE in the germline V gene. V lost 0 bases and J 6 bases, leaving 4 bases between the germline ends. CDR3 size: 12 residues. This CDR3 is CASSLASQPQHF. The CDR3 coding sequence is TGTGCCAGCAGCTTGGCGAGTCAGCCCCAGCATTTT.

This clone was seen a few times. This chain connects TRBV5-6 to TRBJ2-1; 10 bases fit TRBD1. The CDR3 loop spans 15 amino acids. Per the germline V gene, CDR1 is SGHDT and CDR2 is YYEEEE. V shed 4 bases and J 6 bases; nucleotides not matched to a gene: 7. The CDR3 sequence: CASSPRGQGSNEQFF. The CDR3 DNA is TGTGCCAGCAGCCCCCGGGGACAGGGGAGCAATGAGCAGTTCTTC.

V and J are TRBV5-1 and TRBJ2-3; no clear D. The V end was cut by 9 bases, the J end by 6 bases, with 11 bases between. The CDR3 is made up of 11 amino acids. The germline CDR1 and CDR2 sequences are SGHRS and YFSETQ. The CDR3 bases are TGCGCCACCGCGGTCAGCGATACGCAGTATTTT. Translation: CATAVSDTQYF.

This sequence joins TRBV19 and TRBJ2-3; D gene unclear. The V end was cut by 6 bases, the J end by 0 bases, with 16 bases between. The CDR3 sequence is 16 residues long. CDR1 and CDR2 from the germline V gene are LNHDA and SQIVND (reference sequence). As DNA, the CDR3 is TGTGCCAGTAGAAGGAGTTTCGCTTCTAGCACAGATACGCAGTATTTT. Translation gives CASRRSFASSTDTQYF.

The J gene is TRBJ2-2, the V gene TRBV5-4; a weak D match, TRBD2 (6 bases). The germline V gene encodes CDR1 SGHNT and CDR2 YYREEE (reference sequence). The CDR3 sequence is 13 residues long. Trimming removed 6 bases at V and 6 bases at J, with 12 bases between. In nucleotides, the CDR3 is TGTGCCAGCACCTCCGGGGGAGCCGGGGAGCTGTTTTTT. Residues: CASTSGGAGELFF.

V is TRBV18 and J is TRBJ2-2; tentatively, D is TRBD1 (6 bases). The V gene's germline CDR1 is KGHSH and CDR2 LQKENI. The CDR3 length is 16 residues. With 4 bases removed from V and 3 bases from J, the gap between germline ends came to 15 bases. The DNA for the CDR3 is TGTGCCAGCTCACGAGGTCAGGGGCCCCACACCGGGGAGCTGTTTTTT. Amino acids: CASSRGQGPHTGELFF.

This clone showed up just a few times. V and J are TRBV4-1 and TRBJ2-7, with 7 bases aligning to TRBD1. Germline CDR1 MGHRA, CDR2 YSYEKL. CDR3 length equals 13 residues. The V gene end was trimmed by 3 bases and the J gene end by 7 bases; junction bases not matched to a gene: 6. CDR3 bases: TGCGCCAGCAGCCATGACAGGGCCAGGGAGCAGTACTTC. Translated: CASSHDRAREQYF.

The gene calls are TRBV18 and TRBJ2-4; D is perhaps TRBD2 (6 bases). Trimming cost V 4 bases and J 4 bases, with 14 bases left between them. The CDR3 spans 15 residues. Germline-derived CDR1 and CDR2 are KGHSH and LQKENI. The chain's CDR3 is CASSQEGEEKNIQYF. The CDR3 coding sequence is TGTGCCAGCTCACAGGAAGGGGAGGAAAAAAACATTCAGTACTTC.

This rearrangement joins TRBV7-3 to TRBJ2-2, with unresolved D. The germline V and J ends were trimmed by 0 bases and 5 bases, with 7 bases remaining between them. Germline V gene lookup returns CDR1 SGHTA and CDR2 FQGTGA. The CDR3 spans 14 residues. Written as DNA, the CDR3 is TGTGCCAGCAGCTTAACGAGCCGGACCGGGGAGCTGTTTTTT. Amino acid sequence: CASSLTSRTGELFF.

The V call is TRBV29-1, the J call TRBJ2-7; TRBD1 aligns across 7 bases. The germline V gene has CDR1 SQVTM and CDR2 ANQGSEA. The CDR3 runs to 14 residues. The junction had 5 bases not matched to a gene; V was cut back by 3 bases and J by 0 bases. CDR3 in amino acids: CSVDDRDSSYEQYF. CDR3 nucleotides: TGCAGCGTTGACGACCGGGACAGCTCCTACGAGCAGTACTTC.

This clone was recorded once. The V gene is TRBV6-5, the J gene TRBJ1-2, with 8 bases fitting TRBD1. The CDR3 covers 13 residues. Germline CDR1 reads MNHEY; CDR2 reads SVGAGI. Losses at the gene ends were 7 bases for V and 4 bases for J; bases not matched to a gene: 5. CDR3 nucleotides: TGTGCCAGCACTCGACAGGGGAGCTATGGCTACACCTTC. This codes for CASTRQGSYGYTF.

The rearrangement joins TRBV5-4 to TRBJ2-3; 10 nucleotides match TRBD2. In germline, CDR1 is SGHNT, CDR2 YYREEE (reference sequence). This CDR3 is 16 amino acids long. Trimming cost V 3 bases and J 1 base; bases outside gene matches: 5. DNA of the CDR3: TGTGCCAGCAGCTATACTAGCGGGGCGCGCACAGATACGCAGTATTTT. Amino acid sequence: CASSYTSGARTDTQYF.

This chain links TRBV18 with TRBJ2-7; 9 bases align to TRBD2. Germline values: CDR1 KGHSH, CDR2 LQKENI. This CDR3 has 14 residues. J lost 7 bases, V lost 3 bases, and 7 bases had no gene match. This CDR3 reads CASSPYSGSGEQYF. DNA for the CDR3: TGTGCCAGCTCACCTTATAGCGGGAGTGGAGAGCAGTACTTC.

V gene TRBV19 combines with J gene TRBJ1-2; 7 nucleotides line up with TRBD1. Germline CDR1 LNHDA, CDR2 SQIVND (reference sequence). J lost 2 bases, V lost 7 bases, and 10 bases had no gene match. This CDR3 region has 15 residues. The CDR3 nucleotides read TGTGCCAGTATTATGACAGGGAGAGTGAACTATGGCTACACCTTC. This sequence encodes CASIMTGRVNYGYTF.

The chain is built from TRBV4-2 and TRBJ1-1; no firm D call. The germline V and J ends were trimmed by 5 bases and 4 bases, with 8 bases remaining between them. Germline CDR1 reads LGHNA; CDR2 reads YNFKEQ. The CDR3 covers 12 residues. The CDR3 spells CASSESGTEAFF. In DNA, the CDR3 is TGTGCCAGCAGCGAGTCGGGCACTGAAGCTTTCTTT.

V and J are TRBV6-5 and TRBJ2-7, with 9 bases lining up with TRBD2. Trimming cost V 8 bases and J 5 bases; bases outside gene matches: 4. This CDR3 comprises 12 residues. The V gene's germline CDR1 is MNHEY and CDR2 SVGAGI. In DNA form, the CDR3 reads TGTGCCAGCGGACTAGCGATTAACGAGCAGTACTTC. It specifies CASGLAINEQYF.

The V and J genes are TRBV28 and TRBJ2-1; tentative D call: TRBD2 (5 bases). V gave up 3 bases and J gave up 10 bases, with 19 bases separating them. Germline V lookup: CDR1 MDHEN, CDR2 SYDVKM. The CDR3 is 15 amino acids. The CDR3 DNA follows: TGTGCCAGCAGTTTTCGAGGACTCACCTTTTGGGAGCAGTTCTTC. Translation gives CASSFRGLTFWEQFF.

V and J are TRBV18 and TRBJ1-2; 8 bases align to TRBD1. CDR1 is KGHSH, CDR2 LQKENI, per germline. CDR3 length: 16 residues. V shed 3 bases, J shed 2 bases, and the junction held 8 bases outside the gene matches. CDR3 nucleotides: TGTGCCAGCTCACCTGCCGGGACAGGCCCCAACTATGGCTACACCTTC. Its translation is CASSPAGTGPNYGYTF.

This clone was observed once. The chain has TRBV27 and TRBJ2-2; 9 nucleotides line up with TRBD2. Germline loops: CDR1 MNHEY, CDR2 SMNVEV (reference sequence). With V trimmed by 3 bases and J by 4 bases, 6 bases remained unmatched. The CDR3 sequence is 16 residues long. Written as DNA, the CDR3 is TGTGCCAGCAGTTTTACGGCTAGCGGGACCACCGGGGAGCTGTTTTTT. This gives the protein CASSFTASGTTGELFF.

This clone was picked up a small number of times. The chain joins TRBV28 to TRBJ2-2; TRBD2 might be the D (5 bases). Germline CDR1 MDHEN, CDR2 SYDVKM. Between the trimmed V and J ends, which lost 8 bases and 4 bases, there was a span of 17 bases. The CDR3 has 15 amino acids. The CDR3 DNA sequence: TGTGCCAGCCGGCGAGGTAGCGACCTCACCGGGGAGCTGTTTTTT. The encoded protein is CASRRGSDLTGELFF.

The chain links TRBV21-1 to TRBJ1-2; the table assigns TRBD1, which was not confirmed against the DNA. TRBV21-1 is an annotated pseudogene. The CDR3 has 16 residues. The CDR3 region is CASSPGRGGVNYGYTF. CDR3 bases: TGTGCCAGCAGCCCCGGTCGAGGGGGAGTTAACTATGGCTACACCTTC.

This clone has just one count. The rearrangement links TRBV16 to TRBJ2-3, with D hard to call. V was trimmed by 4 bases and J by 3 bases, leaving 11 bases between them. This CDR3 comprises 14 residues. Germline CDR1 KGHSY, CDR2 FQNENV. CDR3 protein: CASSLALTTDTQYF. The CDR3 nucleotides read TGTGCCAGCAGCCTCGCACTCACTACAGATACGCAGTATTTT.

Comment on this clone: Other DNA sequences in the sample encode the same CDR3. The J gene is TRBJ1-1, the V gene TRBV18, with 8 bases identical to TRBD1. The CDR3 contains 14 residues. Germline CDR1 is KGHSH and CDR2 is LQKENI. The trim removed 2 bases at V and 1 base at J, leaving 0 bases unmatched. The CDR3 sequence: CASSPTGGNTEAFF. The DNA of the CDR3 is TGTGCCAGCTCACCAACAGGGGGGAACACTGAAGCTTTCTTT.

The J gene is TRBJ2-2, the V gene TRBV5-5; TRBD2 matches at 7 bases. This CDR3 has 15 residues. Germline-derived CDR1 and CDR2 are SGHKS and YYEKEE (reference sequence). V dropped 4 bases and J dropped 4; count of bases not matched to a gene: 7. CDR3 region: CASSGAGRGTGELFF. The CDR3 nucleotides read TGTGCCAGCAGCGGAGCGGGGCGGGGCACCGGGGAGCTGTTTTTT. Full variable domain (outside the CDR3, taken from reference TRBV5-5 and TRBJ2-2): DAGVTQSPTHLIKTRGQQVTLRCSPISGHKSVSWYQQVLGQGPQFIFQYYEKEERGRGNFPDRFSARQFPNYSSELNVNALLLGDSALYLCASSGAGRGTGELFFGEGSRLTVL.

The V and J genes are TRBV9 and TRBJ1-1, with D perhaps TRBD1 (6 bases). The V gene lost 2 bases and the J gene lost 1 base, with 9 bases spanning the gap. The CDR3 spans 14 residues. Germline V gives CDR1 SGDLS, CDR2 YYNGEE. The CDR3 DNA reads TGTGCCAGCAGCGTCTCACAGGGGAACACTGAAGCTTTCTTT. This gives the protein CASSVSQGNTEAFF.

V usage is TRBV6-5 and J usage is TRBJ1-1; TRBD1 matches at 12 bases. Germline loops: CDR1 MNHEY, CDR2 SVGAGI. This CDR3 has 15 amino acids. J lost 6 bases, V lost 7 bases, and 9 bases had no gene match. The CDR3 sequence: CASTPWDRGHAEAFF. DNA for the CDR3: TGTGCCAGCACCCCCTGGGACAGGGGGCACGCTGAAGCTTTCTTT.